The 32 T cell receptor beta chains below all came from one sample that was sequenced in a study of T cells in Graves' hyperthyroidism and ophthalmopathy. What was amplified from RNA transcripts were TCR beta CDR3 regions. The primer set for the first-round RT-PCR of the TCR CDR3 was HTBI. TCRdb reanalysed the multiplex PCR reads using MiXCR and keeps one entry per CDR3 protein. The table includes more than 300,000 distinct CDR3 sequences, 15% to 20% detected once. The specimen was blood. The receptors here all came from a man between 18 and 35 years old with Graves' ophthalmopathy.

Ten or more counts support this clonotype. This sequence joins TRBV3-1 and TRBJ2-7; 7 bases match TRBD2. This CDR3 region has 16 residues. V was pared by 0 bases and J by 2 bases, with 7 bases of the junction left unmatched. Per germline, CDR1 LGHDT and CDR2 YNNKEL (reference sequence). CDR3 sequence (DNA): TGTGCCAGCAGCCAAGATGGGAGGGGAGTCGCCTACGAGCAGTACTTC. Protein sequence: CASSQDGRGVAYEQYF.

This clonotype was recorded many times. The chain links TRBV11-2 to TRBJ1-4, with D perhaps matching TRBD1 (6 bases). The length of the CDR3 is 16 residues. CDR1 SGHAT and CDR2 FQNNGV come from the germline V gene. Deletions cut 5 bases from V and 7 bases from J, with 20 bases between. The CDR3 DNA is TGTGCCAGCAGCCCGTCCCCGGGGGCAGTCGGTGAAAAACTGTTTTTT. It specifies CASSPSPGAVGEKLFF.

This clonotype was seen at least ten times. The J gene is TRBJ1-2, the V gene TRBV5-1; the D is unclear. The germline gives CDR1 SGHRS, CDR2 YFSETQ. This CDR3 spans 15 amino acids. V was shortened by 0 bases and J by 0 bases, with 9 bases between the two germline ends. In DNA form, the CDR3 reads TGCGCCAGCAGCTTGGCCGGCGGGGCTAACTATGGCTACACCTTC. Translating gives CASSLAGGANYGYTF.

J is TRBJ2-1 and V is TRBV7-9, with 16 bases aligning to TRBD2. Germline loops: CDR1 SEHNR, CDR2 FQNEAQ (reference sequence). The CDR3 has 21 amino acids. V shed 5 bases, J shed 0 bases, and the junction held 13 bases outside the gene matches. The CDR3 bases are TGTGCCAGCAGCCAAGGGACTAGCGGGGGGGCCCTTTTTAGCTCCTACAATGAGCAGTTCTTC. This translates into CASSQGTSGGALFSSYNEQFF. The full variable domain, with the rest looked up from reference TRBV7-9 and TRBJ2-1, is DTGVSQNPRHKITKRGQNVTFRCDPISEHNRLYWYRQTLGQGPEFLTYFQNEAQLEKSRLLSDRFSAERPKGSFSTLEIQRTEQGDSAMYLCASSQGTSGGALFSSYNEQFFGPGTRLTVL.

V is TRBV20-1 and J is TRBJ2-5; 9 bases line up with TRBD2. Germline-derived CDR1 and CDR2 are DFQATT and SNEGSKA (reference sequence). The CDR3 runs 15 residues. The V gene end was trimmed by 4 bases and the J gene end by 2 bases; junction bases not matched to a gene: 8. DNA for the CDR3: TGCAGTGCTAAGGCCGGTGGACTAGCGCAAGAGACCCAGTACTTC. This encodes CSAKAGGLAQETQYF.

At least ten counts were recorded for this clonotype. The CDR3 protein is CASSELIGGTATDTQYF. Written as DNA, the CDR3 is TGTGCCAGCAGCGAACTAATCGGGGGGACAGCCACAGATACGCAGTATTTT. V gene TRBV5-5 combines with J gene TRBJ2-3; D assignment may be TRBD1 or TRBD2 (7 bases each). The germline V and J ends were trimmed by 4 bases and 2 bases, with 20 bases remaining between them. This CDR3 is built from 17 residues. Per germline, CDR1 SGHKS and CDR2 YYEKEE (reference sequence).

The chain couples TRBV6-1 to TRBJ2-7, with D perhaps TRBD1 or TRBD2 (7 bases each). Germline loops: CDR1 MNHNS, CDR2 SASEGT. CDR3 length equals 18 residues. Trimming removed 4 bases at V and 5 bases at J, with 27 bases between. The CDR3 DNA reads as TGTGCCAGCAGTGGCCCCTGGGGGGGTACAGGGGCTTTCGACGAGCAGTACTTC. This gives the protein CASSGPWGGTGAFDEQYF.

The CDR3 loop reads CASSLDDREKLFF. DNA for the CDR3: TGTGCCAGCAGCTTAGACGATCGTGAAAAACTGTTTTTT. This chain joins TRBV7-9 and TRBJ1-4; D is uncertain. The V end was cut by 1 base, the J end by 7 bases, with 7 bases between. CDR3 length equals 13 residues. Germline CDR1 and CDR2: SEHNR and FQNEAQ (reference sequence).

The chain has TRBV27 and TRBJ2-7; possibly TRBD2 for D (6 bases). The CDR3 is made up of 14 amino acids. V was shortened by 0 bases and J by 3 bases, with 9 bases between the two germline ends. Germline lookup yields CDR1 MNHEY and CDR2 SMNVEV (reference sequence). This CDR3 is CASSLSRGLYEQYF. CDR3 DNA: TGTGCCAGCAGTTTATCGAGGGGACTCTACGAGCAGTACTTC.

This clonotype was detected many times. The V call is TRBV18, the J call TRBJ1-1, with 8 bases aligning to TRBD1. The junction had 4 bases not matched to a gene; V was cut back by 0 bases and J by 4 bases. CDR1 is KGHSH and CDR2 is LQKENI in the germline V gene. The CDR3 has 15 residues. The CDR3: CASSPPGQGGTEAFF. The CDR3 DNA reads as TGTGCCAGCTCACCACCCGGACAGGGCGGCACTGAAGCTTTCTTT.

V is TRBV19 and J is TRBJ1-2; D is ambiguous. This CDR3 contains 13 residues. Germline V gene data show CDR1 as LNHDA and CDR2 as SQIVND (reference sequence). With 9 bases removed from V and 2 bases from J, the gap between germline ends came to 13 bases. CDR3 DNA: TGTGCCAGCGAAGGAAGGGTGAACTATGGCTACACCTTC. The encoded protein is CASEGRVNYGYTF.

In its sample, this clonotype was seen many times. This chain links TRBV12-3 or TRBV12-4 with TRBJ1-2; D uncertain. The V end was cut by 5 bases, the J end by 3 bases, with 10 bases between. CDR3 size: 13 residues. The CDR3 DNA reads as TGTGCCAGCAGTCTATTAAGCGACTATGGCTACACCTTC. It yields the protein CASSLLSDYGYTF.

This clonotype was observed at least ten times. This chain connects TRBV12-5 to TRBJ2-3; D is possibly TRBD1 (7 bases). V lost 9 bases, J lost 0 bases, and 19 bases lay in between. This CDR3 is 16 amino acids long. Per the germline V gene, CDR1 is LGHNT and CDR2 is FRNRAP. DNA for the CDR3: TGTGCTAGCGCCAGGGGGGTTTCTACTAGCACAGATACGCAGTATTTT. Its translation: CASARGVSTSTDTQYF.

This clonotype was seen a handful of times. The rearrangement joins TRBV20-1 to TRBJ2-7; 10 bases are shared with TRBD1. Germline V lookup: CDR1 DFQATT, CDR2 SNEGSKA (reference sequence). V dropped 5 bases and J dropped 5; count of bases not matched to a gene: 12. This CDR3 is built from 15 residues. The CDR3 DNA reads TGCAGTGCTCTAAGGGATGGGACAGGGGTCCACGAGCAGTACTTC. Translated: CSALRDGTGVHEQYF.

This clonotype came up many times. Here the CDR3 DNA reads TGTGCCAGCAGGGCCGGGACAGGGTCCTACGAGCAGTACTTC. Protein product: CASRAGTGSYEQYF. This chain joins TRBV2 and TRBJ2-7, with 9 bases fitting TRBD1. Trimming at V came to 6 bases and at J to 1 base, leaving 4 bases not matched to a gene. The CDR3 is 14 residues long. Germline lookup yields CDR1 SNHLY and CDR2 FYNNEI.

As to this clonotype: At one boundary the junction diverges from the germline segment, which might be a read error. CDR3: CASRLALLRDTYGYTF. The CDR3 nucleotides are TGTGCCAGCAGATTAGCGCTACTGCGAGACACCTACGGCTACACCTTC. The chain recombines TRBV12-3 or TRBV12-4 with TRBJ1-2; D call uncertain. This CDR3 has 16 residues.

This sequence joins TRBV24-1 and TRBJ2-5; D may correspond to TRBD1 or TRBD2 (5 bases each). Trimming removed 1 base from V and 2 bases from J, with 10 bases in between. Looked up from germline, CDR1 is KGHDR and CDR2 is SFDVKD. This CDR3 spans 15 amino acids. The CDR3 coding sequence is TGTGCCACCAGTGATTTCGTGGGGGTTCAAGAGACCCAGTACTTC. Residues: CATSDFVGVQETQYF.

This clonotype was recorded many times. V is TRBV2 and J is TRBJ1-5, with TRBD1 identical over 7 bases. The V gene end was trimmed by 6 bases and the J gene end by 2 bases; junction bases not matched to a gene: 13. Germline CDR1 SNHLY, CDR2 FYNNEI. This CDR3 is built from 17 residues. DNA of the CDR3: TGTGCCAGCAGATTGGGACAGCTCAAGGCGGGCAATCAGCCCCAGCATTTT. Translation gives CASRLGQLKAGNQPQHF.

This clonotype was seen more than once but under ten times. The V and J genes are TRBV2 and TRBJ1-4; 8 nucleotides agree with TRBD1. Trimming cost V 6 bases and J 5 bases; bases outside gene matches: 5. Germline CDR1 SNHLY, CDR2 FYNNEI. The CDR3 extends over 14 amino acids. DNA for the CDR3: TGTGCCAGCAGCGAGACAGGGGTGAATGAAAAACTGTTTTTT. Translating it yields CASSETGVNEKLFF.

The chain combines TRBV7-2 with TRBJ1-1; D is unclear. CDR3 size: 17 residues. The germline CDR1 and CDR2 sequences are SGHTA and FQGNSA. V shed 5 bases and J shed 3 bases, with 22 bases lying between them. CDR3 region: CASSLGPGRTRDTEAFF. DNA of the CDR3: TGTGCCAGCAGCCTCGGCCCAGGACGGACCCGGGACACTGAAGCTTTCTTT.

This clonotype turned up a few times. This chain uses TRBV5-1 with TRBJ2-1; no definite D call. The CDR3 covers 16 residues. Between the trimmed V and J ends, which lost 0 bases and 0 bases, there was a span of 10 bases. The germline V gene encodes CDR1 SGHRS and CDR2 YFSETQ. CDR3 in DNA: TGCGCCAGCAGCTTGGTTTACCCGAGCTCCTACAATGAGCAGTTCTTC. It yields the protein CASSLVYPSSYNEQFF.

The table lists this clonotype with a few counts. The chain links TRBV6-1 to TRBJ1-1, with TRBD1 matching over 7 bases. Per the germline V gene, CDR1 is MNHNS and CDR2 is SASEGT. The CDR3 has 15 amino acids. V gave up 5 bases and J gave up 4 bases; unmatched junction bases: 10. The CDR3 sequence: CASSTGTVGSTEAFF. The CDR3 DNA reads as TGTGCCAGCAGTACCGGGACAGTCGGGTCCACTGAAGCTTTCTTT.

This chain connects TRBV11-2 to TRBJ2-5; TRBD2 aligns across 12 bases. This CDR3 contains 17 residues. V trimming: 5 bases; J trimming: 5 bases; junction bases outside the gene matches: 12. Germline V gene lookup returns CDR1 SGHAT and CDR2 FQNNGV. CDR3 coding DNA: TGTGCCAGCAGCCCTAACCTAGCGGGGGGGCCGGCGGAGACCCAGTACTTC. Translated: CASSPNLAGGPAETQYF. The full variable domain, in which reference TRBV11-2 and TRBJ2-5 provide the parts outside the CDR3, is EAGVAQSPRYKIIEKRQSVAFWCNPISGHATLYWYQQILGQGPKLLIQFQNNGVVDDSQLPKDRFSAERLKGVDSTLKIQPAKLEDSAVYLCASSPNLAGGPAETQYFGPGTRLLVL.

The chain employs TRBV12-3 or TRBV12-4 and TRBJ2-3; TRBD1 matches 8 bases. Trimming at V came to 7 bases and at J to 3 bases, leaving 9 bases not matched to a gene. This CDR3 has 15 residues. CDR3 nucleotides: TGTGCCAGCATCTCAGGGGGCGGGTTGACAGATACGCAGTATTTT. It codes for CASISGGGLTDTQYF.

This clonotype was observed many times. The gene calls are TRBV12-3 or TRBV12-4 and TRBJ1-1; D unclear. The V end was cut by 8 bases, the J end by 1 base, with 17 bases between. The CDR3 runs 15 residues. For the CDR3, the DNA is TGTGCCAGCCGAAGGGTCGAGGAGGGGAACACTGAAGCTTTCTTT. Translated, it gives CASRRVEEGNTEAFF.

This clonotype appeared many times. The chain employs TRBV6-1 and TRBJ2-3; 7 bases fit TRBD2. The J segment lost 3 bases and the V segment lost 6 bases, leaving 12 bases of the junction unmatched. This CDR3 contains 16 residues. Germline V gene data show CDR1 as MNHNS and CDR2 as SASEGT. This CDR3 is CASRKVGGGGTDTQYF. The CDR3 DNA reads TGTGCCAGCAGAAAAGTTGGGGGGGGGGGAACAGATACGCAGTATTTT.

This clonotype showed up many times. V is TRBV29-1 and J is TRBJ2-7; tentatively, D is TRBD1 (6 bases). The germline V and J ends were trimmed by 6 bases and 5 bases, with 17 bases remaining between them. The length of the CDR3 is 13 residues. Germline-derived CDR1 and CDR2 are SQVTM and ANQGSEA. CDR3: CSVGAGVRDEQYF. The DNA of the CDR3 is TGCAGCGTGGGAGCAGGGGTAAGAGACGAGCAGTACTTC.

This clonotype appeared many times. The V call is TRBV13, the J call TRBJ1-2; tentatively, D is TRBD1 (5 bases). The CDR3 has 15 amino acids. V was clipped by 4 bases and J by 2 bases, with 14 bases between them. Per the germline V gene, CDR1 is PRHDT and CDR2 is FYEKMQ (reference sequence). Here the CDR3 DNA reads TGTGCCAGCAGCTCCTGGGACCGACCCAACTATGGCTACACCTTC. Its translation is CASSSWDRPNYGYTF.

Concerning this clonotype: A much larger clone differs by one base, so this may be a read error. The J gene is TRBJ2-1, the V gene TRBV15, with D maybe TRBD1 (7 bases). The CDR3 has 16 residues. V shed 5 bases and J shed 0 bases, with 14 bases lying between them. Looked up from germline, CDR1 is LNHNV and CDR2 is YYDKDF (reference sequence). The DNA for the CDR3 is TGTGCCACCAGCCGACCAGGGGGAGGCTCCTACAATGAGCAGTTCTTC. It yields the protein CATSRPGGGSYNEQFF. Combining the CDR3 with reference TRBV15 and TRBJ2-1 gives the whole variable domain DAMVIQNPRYQVTQFGKPVTLSCSQTLNHNVMYWYQQKSSQAPKLLFHYYDKDFNNEADTPDNFQSRRPNTSFCFLDIRSPGLGDTAMYLCATSRPGGGSYNEQFFGPGTRLTVL.

This chain connects TRBV12-3 or TRBV12-4 to TRBJ2-1; 11 positions match TRBD1. With 9 bases clipped from V and 7 bases from J, the junction kept 8 bases outside the gene matches. The CDR3 totals 14 residues. The chain's CDR3 is CASLDRGRGNEQFF. The CDR3 nucleotides are TGTGCCAGTTTGGACAGGGGGCGCGGAAATGAGCAGTTCTTC.

This clonotype was observed at least ten times. This chain's CDR3 is CASSPPGQGSAGELFF. DNA for the CDR3: TGTGCCAGCAGCCCGCCTGGACAGGGGTCGGCCGGGGAGCTGTTTTTT. V and J are TRBV28 and TRBJ2-2, with TRBD1 matching 9 bases. V gave up 6 bases and J gave up 6 bases; unmatched junction bases: 11. Per germline, CDR1 MDHEN and CDR2 SYDVKM. This CDR3 is 16 amino acids long.

The chain couples TRBV6-1 to TRBJ2-7, with 9 bases matching TRBD1. The V and J ends lost 5 bases and 3 bases, in that order; junction bases with no gene match: 8. CDR3 length: 15 amino acids. In germline, CDR1 is MNHNS, CDR2 SASEGT. CDR3 in DNA: TGTGCCAGCAGTCCCGGGACAGGGCTGAACTACGAGCAGTACTTC. This encodes CASSPGTGLNYEQYF.